Shown below are 32 T cell receptor beta chains from a single sample sequenced in a study of OX40 agonist ivuxolimab in advanced cancers. TCRdb's copy holds only in-frame clones and misses some; the assay was immunoSEQ multiplex PCR. The sample lists approximately 18,000 clones; about three quarters were seen once. Here the sequenced sample was CD4+ or CD8+ T cells sorted from blood, taken in a trial of the OX40 agonist ivuxolimab. These receptors all stem from an adult with an advanced solid tumor such as melanoma, head and neck, liver or kidney cancer.

This clone occurred a few times. This sequence joins TRBV6-6 and TRBJ1-1; D remains ambiguous. V shed 4 bases and J shed 0 bases, with 3 bases lying between them. This CDR3 has 12 amino acids. CDR1 MNHNY and CDR2 SVGAGI come from the germline V gene (reference sequence). The CDR3 is CASSFMNTEAFF. The DNA for the CDR3 is TGTGCCAGCAGTTTCATGAACACTGAAGCTTTCTTT.

V usage is TRBV7-2 and J usage is TRBJ2-7; 13 bases are shared with TRBD2. J lost 1 base, V lost 5 bases, and 2 bases had no gene match. The germline V gene has CDR1 SGHTA and CDR2 FQGNSA. The CDR3 covers 15 residues. The CDR3 nucleotides read TGTGCCAGCAGCGGGGGACTAGCGGGATCCTACGAGCAGTACTTC. Translation: CASSGGLAGSYEQYF.

This clone has a handful of counts. The DNA of the CDR3 is TGTGCCAGCAGTTATGGGACAGGGGAAGTCTACGAGCAGTACTTC. Its translation: CASSYGTGEVYEQYF. The rearrangement uses TRBV6-9 and TRBJ2-7; 10 bases line up with TRBD1. The length of the CDR3 is 15 residues. Germline loops: CDR1 MNHGY, CDR2 SVAAGI. V was clipped by 2 bases and J by 3 bases; unmatched bases: 4.

This rearrangement joins TRBV27 to TRBJ2-5; 9 bases match TRBD1. The CDR3 covers 14 residues. Looked up from germline, CDR1 is MNHEY and CDR2 is SMNVEV (reference sequence). Trimming took 5 bases from V and 5 from J; bases not matched to a gene: 6. CDR3 sequence: CASSAQGAGETQYF. The CDR3 DNA reads as TGTGCCAGCAGTGCACAGGGGGCAGGGGAGACCCAGTACTTC.

V is TRBV27 and J is TRBJ2-7, with 14 nucleotides matching TRBD2. The CDR3 totals 16 residues. Trimming took 3 bases from V and 0 from J; bases not matched to a gene: 1. CDR1 and CDR2 (germline): MNHEY, SMNVEV (reference sequence). The CDR3 coding sequence is TGTGCCAGCAGTTTGGGACTAGCGGGGGCCTCCTACGAGCAGTACTTC. Residues: CASSLGLAGASYEQYF.

The chain recombines TRBV11-3 with TRBJ2-3; D is tentatively TRBD1 or TRBD2 (5 bases each). This CDR3 comprises 15 residues. V shed 2 bases and J shed 1 base, with 10 bases lying between them. Germline V gene sequence: CDR1 SGHNT, CDR2 YENEEA. CDR3 amino acids: CASSLRGAGTDTQYF. CDR3 sequence (DNA): TGTGCCAGCAGCTTAAGAGGGGCGGGCACAGATACGCAGTATTTT. Variable domain in full (rest from reference TRBV11-3 and TRBJ2-3): EAGVVQSPRYKIIEKKQPVAFWCNPISGHNTLYWYLQNLGQGPELLIRYENEEAVDDSQLPKDRFSAERLKGVDSTLKIQPAELGDSAVYLCASSLRGAGTDTQYFGPGTRLTVL.

J is TRBJ1-1 and V is TRBV5-6; D is possibly TRBD1 (5 bases). The CDR3 totals 13 residues. Germline CDR1 and CDR2: SGHDT and YYEEEE. V was pared by 2 bases and J by 1 base, with 6 bases between. The CDR3 bases are TGTGCCAGCAGCTTAACAGGGAACACTGAAGCTTTCTTT. It translates to CASSLTGNTEAFF. Drawing the rest from reference TRBV5-6 and TRBJ1-1, the complete variable domain is DAGVTQSPTHLIKTRGQQVTLRCSPKSGHDTVSWYQQALGQGPQFIFQYYEEEERQRGNFPDRFSGHQFPNYSSELNVNALLLGDSALYLCASSLTGNTEAFFGQGTRLTVV.

This clone was detected once. The genes are TRBV5-4 and TRBJ2-7; the D gene is possibly TRBD1 (5 bases). This CDR3 contains 16 residues. Germline V gene data show CDR1 as SGHNT and CDR2 as YYREEE (reference sequence). V lost 1 base and J lost 4, with 18 bases in between. CDR3 loop: CASSLYYRPLVYEQYF. The CDR3 nucleotides read TGTGCCAGCAGCTTGTACTACAGGCCACTGGTTTACGAGCAGTACTTC.

This chain connects TRBV13 to TRBJ2-7; D possibly corresponds to TRBD1 (6 bases). Germline V gene data show CDR1 as PRHDT and CDR2 as FYEKMQ (reference sequence). CDR3 length equals 17 residues. V was shortened by 5 bases and J by 0 bases, with 20 bases between the two germline ends. The CDR3 bases are TGTGCCAGCAGCCGCTTACGAATAGACAGGTTCTCCTACGAGCAGTACTTC. Its protein product is CASSRLRIDRFSYEQYF. Supplemented by reference TRBV13 and TRBJ2-7, the full variable domain reads AAGVIQSPRHLIKEKRETATLKCYPIPRHDTVYWYQQGPGQDPQFLISFYEKMQSDKGSIPDRFSAQQFSDYHSELNMSSLELGDSALYFCASSRLRIDRFSYEQYFGPGTRLTVT.

This chain joins TRBV7-9 and TRBJ2-5, with 10 bases fitting TRBD1. There are 16 residues in the CDR3. Germline V gene sequence: CDR1 SEHNR, CDR2 FQNEAQ (reference sequence). J gave up 5 bases and V 5 bases, and 11 bases lay outside the gene matches. Here the CDR3 DNA reads TGTGCCAGCAGCAGCGGGACAGGGGAAGTTAGGGAGACCCAGTACTTC. Protein sequence: CASSSGTGEVRETQYF.

This chain links TRBV27 with TRBJ2-1; D might be TRBD2 (6 bases). Germline CDR1 is MNHEY and CDR2 is SMNVEV (reference sequence). This CDR3 has 14 amino acids. The V end lost 4 bases, the J end lost 10 bases, and 17 bases lay between the germline ends. The CDR3 DNA sequence: TGTGCCAGCAGTTATGCGGGGCCGATAACCGAGCAGTTCTTC. Protein: CASSYAGPITEQFF.

The V gene is TRBV25-1, the J gene TRBJ2-2, with TRBD2 matching 7 bases. Trimming removed 6 bases from V and 6 bases from J; junction bases left unmatched: 7. CDR1 is MGHDK, CDR2 SYGVNS, per germline. This CDR3 is 14 amino acids long. CDR3: CASSWGGAAGELFF. The CDR3 bases are TGTGCCAGCAGCTGGGGAGGGGCGGCCGGGGAGCTGTTTTTT.

The rearrangement links TRBV6-5 to TRBJ1-3; D is uncertain. The CDR3 loop spans 15 amino acids. The V end was cut by 5 bases, the J end by 4 bases, with 15 bases between. From germline, CDR1 is MNHEY and CDR2 SVGAGI. The CDR3 protein is CASSPPLWGGNTIYF. DNA of the CDR3: TGTGCCAGCAGTCCCCCTTTGTGGGGAGGAAACACCATATATTTT.

By sample share, this clone is medium-sized. V is TRBV19 and J is TRBJ1-6, with a possible D match to TRBD1 (6 bases). The germline V and J ends were trimmed by 3 bases and 6 bases, with 18 bases remaining between them. The CDR3 is 17 residues long. From germline, CDR1 is LNHDA and CDR2 SQIVND (reference sequence). This CDR3 is CASSMEQGITSNSPLHF. The CDR3 DNA is TGTGCCAGTAGTATGGAGCAGGGGATTACTTCTAATTCACCCCTCCACTTT.

J is TRBJ2-1 and V is TRBV5-4; the match to TRBD2 covers 11 bases. Germline V lookup: CDR1 SGHNT, CDR2 YYREEE (reference sequence). The CDR3 is made up of 19 amino acids. V lost 4 bases and J lost 3; bases outside the gene matches: 15. The CDR3 nucleotides read TGTGCCAGCAGCCCCCGGACTAGCGGGTTTACAGGGGTCTACAATGAGCAGTTCTTC. It specifies CASSPRTSGFTGVYNEQFF.

The chain uses TRBV4-1 and TRBJ1-2, with unresolved D. CDR3 size: 14 residues. Germline V gene sequence: CDR1 MGHRA, CDR2 YSYEKL. Trimming left V 0 bases short and J 3 bases short, with 8 bases between. The CDR3 region is CASSQDGGDYGYTF. CDR3 in DNA: TGCGCCAGCAGCCAAGATGGTGGGGACTATGGCTACACCTTC.

V usage is TRBV7-9 and J usage is TRBJ2-1, with a tentative D call TRBD2 (6 bases). The germline CDR1 and CDR2 sequences are SEHNR and FQNEAQ (reference sequence). This CDR3 has 13 amino acids. Trimming pared 6 bases from V and 8 bases from J, leaving 14 bases between. The CDR3 region is CASRSGTWDEQFF. CDR3 in DNA: TGTGCCAGCAGATCTGGGACTTGGGATGAGCAGTTCTTC.

This chain uses TRBV5-6 with TRBJ2-7, with TRBD2 matching 7 bases. V was pared by 2 bases and J by 6 bases, with 5 bases of the junction left unmatched. The CDR3 is made up of 13 amino acids. The germline V gene has CDR1 SGHDT and CDR2 YYEEEE. CDR3 bases: TGTGCCAGCAGCTTCCTGACGGGAGGCGAGCAGTACTTC. This codes for CASSFLTGGEQYF.

The chain is built from TRBV9 and TRBJ2-7; 16 nucleotides match TRBD2. The CDR3 length is 17 residues. Per germline, CDR1 SGDLS and CDR2 YYNGEE. After removal of 4 bases from V and 1 base from J, the junction contained 5 bases not matched to a gene. The chain's CDR3 is CASSPGLAGGPSYEQYF. The CDR3 bases are TGTGCCAGCAGCCCGGGACTAGCGGGAGGGCCTTCCTACGAGCAGTACTTC.

The rearrangement joins TRBV27 to TRBJ1-1, with D hard to call. The CDR3 extends over 14 amino acids. Germline-derived CDR1 and CDR2 are MNHEY and SMNVEV (reference sequence). The germline V and J ends were trimmed by 1 base and 3 bases, with 9 bases remaining between them. The DNA for the CDR3 is TGTGCCAGCAGTTTATACGGGTGGCACACTGAAGCTTTCTTT. Protein product: CASSLYGWHTEAFF.

The chain recombines TRBV4-2 with TRBJ1-3; perhaps TRBD1 as D (5 bases). V gave up 1 base and J gave up 4 bases, with 26 bases separating them. The CDR3 is made up of 20 amino acids. Germline CDR1 is LGHNA and CDR2 is YNFKEQ. CDR3 amino acids: CASSQAAVLTWGSEGNTIYF. The CDR3, as DNA: TGTGCCAGCAGCCAAGCAGCAGTCCTTACGTGGGGGAGTGAAGGAAACACCATATATTTT.

The V call is TRBV18, the J call TRBJ2-7; TRBD1 matches 7 bases. V lost 3 bases to trimming and J lost 7 bases; unmatched junction nucleotides: 12. Germline V CDR1 and CDR2: KGHSH, LQKENI. The CDR3 runs to 15 residues. In DNA form, the CDR3 reads TGTGCCAGCTCACCTTTCCCGGGACAGACGGGGGAGCAGTACTTC. This codes for CASSPFPGQTGEQYF.

The J gene is TRBJ1-5, the V gene TRBV5-4; D may be TRBD1 (5 bases). The CDR3 is 14 residues long. From germline, CDR1 is SGHNT and CDR2 YYREEE (reference sequence). V lost 4 bases, J lost 7 bases, and 15 bases lay in between. CDR3 sequence reads: CASSQGPGGQPQHF. DNA of the CDR3: TGTGCCAGCAGCCAGGGACCGGGGGGACAGCCCCAGCATTTT.

This clone qualifies as medium-sized. The rearrangement uses TRBV29-1 and TRBJ2-4, with D uncertain. Germline-derived CDR1 and CDR2 are SQVTM and ANQGSEA. CDR3 length: 14 residues. Trimming stripped 4 bases from V and 0 bases from J, with 10 bases between. The CDR3 reads CSVAAELAKNIQYF. The CDR3 bases are TGCAGCGTTGCTGCGGAGCTAGCCAAAAACATTCAGTACTTC.

The J gene is TRBJ2-7, the V gene TRBV4-3, with 7 positions matching TRBD2. The CDR3 covers 15 residues. Germline CDR1 and CDR2: LGHNA and YSLEER. V was clipped by 4 bases and J by 0 bases; unmatched bases: 6. The CDR3 sequence is CASSPLRGSSYEQYF. The CDR3 DNA reads as TGCGCCAGCAGCCCACTGCGGGGGAGCTCCTACGAGCAGTACTTC.

This sequence joins TRBV27 and TRBJ2-1; TRBD2 matches at 7 bases. After removal of 5 bases from V and 4 bases from J, the junction contained 11 bases not matched to a gene. The CDR3 runs to 16 residues. In germline, CDR1 is MNHEY, CDR2 SMNVEV (reference sequence). CDR3 sequence reads: CASSKSWEGAYNEQFF. CDR3 nucleotide sequence: TGTGCCAGCAGTAAATCTTGGGAGGGCGCATACAATGAGCAGTTCTTC.

V and J are TRBV28 and TRBJ1-4; 7 bases line up with TRBD1. The CDR3 loop spans 18 amino acids. J lost 0 bases, V lost 4 bases, and 11 bases had no gene match. From germline, CDR1 is MDHEN and CDR2 SYDVKM. Written as DNA, the CDR3 is TGTGCCAGCAGTTATTACTCGGGACAGTTCTCAACTAATGAAAAACTGTTTTTT. It encodes CASSYYSGQFSTNEKLFF.

V and J are TRBV29-1 and TRBJ2-7; possibly TRBD1 or TRBD2 for D (5 bases each). Looked up from germline, CDR1 is SQVTM and CDR2 is ANQGSEA. The CDR3 loop spans 13 amino acids. The V gene lost 5 bases and the J gene lost 6 bases, with 17 bases spanning the gap. DNA for the CDR3: TGCAGCGTTTTAACCTACGGGACCCCCGAGCAGTACTTC. It specifies CSVLTYGTPEQYF.

The chain carries TRBV11-2 and TRBJ2-5, with 8 bases that match TRBD2. The germline V gene encodes CDR1 SGHAT and CDR2 FQNNGV. The CDR3 length is 13 residues. V trimming: 8 bases; J trimming: 3 bases; junction bases outside the gene matches: 5. The CDR3 DNA follows: TGTGCCAGCGACCCGGGGGGGGAAGAGACCCAGTACTTC. It specifies CASDPGGEETQYF.

The V call is TRBV7-6, the J call TRBJ2-7; TRBD1 matches 7 bases. The V gene end was trimmed by 2 bases and the J gene end by 4 bases; junction bases not matched to a gene: 5. This CDR3 spans 14 amino acids. Germline CDR1 SGHVS, CDR2 FNYEAQ. In DNA, the CDR3 is TGTGCCAGCAGCTTAACGGCAGGGGGATACGAGCAGTACTTC. Amino acids: CASSLTAGGYEQYF.

V gene TRBV27 combines with J gene TRBJ1-5; no firm D call. V was trimmed by 5 bases and J by 3 bases, leaving 14 bases between them. Germline lookup yields CDR1 MNHEY and CDR2 SMNVEV (reference sequence). The CDR3 is made up of 15 amino acids. The CDR3 nucleotides read TGTGCCAGCAGTCTGCAAGGCGGAATCAATCAGCCCCAGCATTTT. Its translation is CASSLQGGINQPQHF.

The genes are TRBV6-1 and TRBJ1-2, with a weak D call TRBD1 (6 bases). V was trimmed by 1 base and J by 3 bases, leaving 18 bases between them. Germline V gives CDR1 MNHNS, CDR2 SASEGT. The CDR3 is made up of 17 amino acids. This chain's CDR3 is CASSEDKTGYEDYGYTF. The CDR3 coding sequence is TGTGCCAGCAGTGAAGACAAAACAGGGTATGAGGACTATGGCTACACCTTC.